Listed here are 28 T cell receptor beta chains from one sample, sequenced in a study of sequential checkpoint blockade in melanoma. Described treatment: randomized to nivolumab then ipilimumab (arm A) or the reverse (arm B). Generated by immunoSEQ multiplex PCR, the TCRdb table keeps only in-frame clones and is missing some. The sample lists approximately 3,000 clones, approximately 15% occurring once. The sample in question was tumor tissue (inferred from file names), obtained from a patient given nivolumab and ipilimumab in sequence. Receptors were obtained from a human donor with melanoma.

In this sample, this clone turned up many times. V and J are TRBV7-1 and TRBJ1-5, with D possibly matching TRBD1 (6 bases). TRBV7-1 is assigned to the ORF class and has an uncertain function. The germline V and J ends were trimmed by 5 bases and 4 bases, with 9 bases remaining between them. The CDR3 contains 13 residues. The CDR3 loop is CASSKTGNQPQHF. In DNA, the CDR3 is TGTGCCAGCAGCAAAACAGGGAATCAGCCCCAGCATTTT.

This clone is classed as medium-sized. This chain uses TRBV11-3 with TRBJ2-1, with 8 bases fitting TRBD2. The germline CDR1 and CDR2 sequences are SGHNT and YENEEA. Trimming took 3 bases from V and 7 from J; bases not matched to a gene: 11. This CDR3 contains 16 residues. Here the CDR3 DNA reads TGTGCCAGCAGCTTCCACCCAGCGGGAGAGGGGAATGAGCAGTTCTTC. The encoded protein is CASSFHPAGEGNEQFF.

This clone occurred a few times. V and J are TRBV11-3 and TRBJ1-3, with TRBD1 as a possible D gene (5 bases). The CDR3 contains 17 residues. V gave up 5 bases and J gave up 0 bases, with 17 bases separating them. The germline CDR1 and CDR2 sequences are SGHNT and YENEEA. The CDR3 sequence: CASSQAGPGYSGNTIYF. In nucleotides, the CDR3 is TGTGCCAGCAGCCAAGCGGGGCCGGGCTACTCTGGAAACACCATATATTTT.

The chain carries TRBV11-3 and TRBJ2-1, with 8 bases fitting TRBD2. This CDR3 contains 16 residues. The V gene's germline CDR1 is SGHNT and CDR2 YENEEA. V dropped 1 base and J dropped 6; count of bases not matched to a gene: 8. The CDR3 region is CASSLGGSGSPNEQFF. In nucleotides, the CDR3 is TGTGCCAGCAGCTTAGGGGGAAGCGGGAGCCCCAATGAGCAGTTCTTC.

The chain employs TRBV28 and TRBJ2-5, with 10 bases aligning to TRBD2. J gave up 3 bases and V 5 bases, and 12 bases lay outside the gene matches. The CDR3 consists of 17 residues. Germline V gives CDR1 MDHEN, CDR2 SYDVKM. The CDR3: CASSRRSPSGRKETQYF. Written as DNA, the CDR3 is TGTGCCAGCAGTCGCAGAAGTCCTAGCGGGAGAAAAGAGACCCAGTACTTC.

CDR3 amino acids: CASSSPTGQLGNTIYF. The CDR3 coding sequence is TGTGCCAGCAGTTCCCCGACAGGGCAATTGGGAAACACCATATATTTT. The chain is built from TRBV6-8 and TRBJ1-3; the match to TRBD1 covers 7 bases. The CDR3 runs to 16 residues. Germline V CDR1 and CDR2: MNHGY, SAAAGT. V was clipped by 4 bases and J by 4 bases; unmatched bases: 10.

This clone was counted ten times or more. The rearrangement links TRBV11-3 to TRBJ2-7; 7 bases line up with TRBD1. The CDR3 consists of 14 residues. The germline gives CDR1 SGHNT, CDR2 YENEEA. V was clipped by 5 bases and J by 5 bases; unmatched bases: 9. CDR3 protein: CASSPVTGANEQYF. Written as DNA, the CDR3 is TGTGCCAGCAGCCCAGTCACAGGGGCCAACGAGCAGTACTTC.

In this sample, this clone is medium-sized. The gene calls are TRBV16 and TRBJ1-5, with 7 bases identical to TRBD1. The V and J ends lost 3 bases and 3 bases, in that order; junction bases with no gene match: 5. The CDR3 contains 15 residues. CDR1 is KGHSY and CDR2 is FQNENV in the germline V gene. CDR3 nucleotides: TGTGCCAGCAGCCAGTCGGGACAGTCCAATCAGCCCCAGCATTTT. Its translation: CASSQSGQSNQPQHF.

The chain links TRBV7-1 to TRBJ2-7; perhaps TRBD1 as D (5 bases). TRBV7-1 is annotated as an ORF whose role is uncertain. The V end lost 5 bases, the J end lost 4 bases, and 12 bases lay between the germline ends. The CDR3 runs to 13 residues. CDR3 amino acids: CASSQNQGYEQYF. CDR3 nucleotide sequence: TGTGCCAGCAGCCAAAATCAGGGTTACGAGCAGTACTTC.

V usage is TRBV19 and J usage is TRBJ2-5; no reliable D call. The ends were cut back, 4 bases at V and 3 bases at J, with 3 bases in the middle. Germline CDR1 reads LNHDA; CDR2 reads SQIVND (reference sequence). This CDR3 has 11 residues. This CDR3 is CASSREETQYF. DNA for the CDR3: TGTGCCAGTAGTAGAGAAGAGACCCAGTACTTC.

This clone appeared a few times. The chain links TRBV6-8 to TRBJ1-5; maybe TRBD1 (5 bases). Per germline, CDR1 MNHGY and CDR2 SAAAGT. The germline V and J ends were trimmed by 6 bases and 6 bases, with 18 bases remaining between them. There are 15 residues in the CDR3. For the CDR3, the DNA is TGTGCCAGCAGGTCAGGTTTTGGGGGGATTCAGCCCCAGCATTTT. Its translation: CASRSGFGGIQPQHF.

The V and J genes are TRBV6-8 and TRBJ2-1; 10 bases are a match to TRBD1. This CDR3 is built from 15 residues. Germline-derived CDR1 and CDR2 are MNHGY and SAAAGT. V gave up 8 bases and J gave up 8 bases; unmatched junction bases: 12. The CDR3 spells CASRIWTGGLDEQFF. The CDR3 nucleotides are TGTGCCAGCCGTATTTGGACAGGGGGTTTAGATGAGCAGTTCTTC.

The chain joins TRBV19 to TRBJ1-1; a weak D match, TRBD1 (5 bases). CDR3 length equals 13 residues. With 3 bases removed from V and 8 bases from J, the gap between germline ends came to 13 bases. CDR1 is LNHDA, CDR2 SQIVND, per germline (reference sequence). As DNA, the CDR3 is TGTGCCAGTAGTATGAGTCAGGGACTAGAAGCTTTCTTT. Its translation is CASSMSQGLEAFF. Full variable domain (missing parts from reference TRBV19 and TRBJ1-1): DGGITQSPKYLFRKEGQNVTLSCEQNLNHDAMYWYRQDPGQGLRLIYYSQIVNDFQKGDIAEGYSVSREKKESFPLTVTSAQKNPTAFYLCASSMSQGLEAFFGQGTRLTVV.

This clone was detected ten times or more. J is TRBJ2-4 and V is TRBV11-3; D call uncertain. Trimming removed 0 bases at V and 0 bases at J, with 12 bases between. CDR1 and CDR2 from the germline V gene are SGHNT and YENEEA. The CDR3 totals 17 residues. The CDR3 sequence: CASSLEWTFLAKNIQYF. The DNA for the CDR3 is TGTGCCAGCAGCTTAGAATGGACCTTTTTAGCCAAAAACATTCAGTACTTC.

This clone was found a few times. This rearrangement joins TRBV28 to TRBJ1-5, with a possible D match to TRBD1 (5 bases). The CDR3 is 12 residues long. Looked up from germline, CDR1 is MDHEN and CDR2 is SYDVKM. Trimming removed 4 bases at V and 9 bases at J, with 10 bases between. The CDR3 DNA sequence: TGTGCCAGCAGTTCCCAGAGGGGGCCCCAGCATTTT. Translated, it gives CASSSQRGPQHF.

V usage is TRBV19 and J usage is TRBJ2-2, with D perhaps matching TRBD1 (6 bases). CDR1 is LNHDA, CDR2 SQIVND, per germline (reference sequence). CDR3 length: 14 amino acids. V dropped 7 bases and J dropped 6 bases, with 15 bases sitting between them. CDR3 region: CASTRGGRAGELFF. As DNA, the CDR3 is TGTGCCAGTACCAGGGGCGGCCGGGCCGGGGAGCTGTTTTTT.

The J gene is TRBJ2-1, the V gene TRBV28; maybe TRBD2 (7 bases). The V end was cut by 7 bases, the J end by 7 bases, with 23 bases between. The CDR3 extends over 16 amino acids. CDR1 MDHEN and CDR2 SYDVKM come from the germline V gene. In DNA form, the CDR3 reads TGTGCCAGCACCCCAGAAGGGGGAGGGCCAGGGAATGAGCAGTTCTTC. It yields the protein CASTPEGGGPGNEQFF.

This clone was counted between two and nine times. The rearrangement links TRBV6-8 to TRBJ1-5; unclear D gene. CDR3 length equals 13 residues. The ends were cut back, 7 bases at V and 7 bases at J, with 14 bases in the middle. The germline gives CDR1 MNHGY, CDR2 SAAAGT. CDR3 loop: CASTPTGSQPQHF. In DNA form, the CDR3 reads TGTGCCAGCACCCCCACGGGGAGCCAGCCCCAGCATTTT.

In this sample, this clone turned up a few times. This rearrangement joins TRBV19 to TRBJ2-4; tentatively, D is TRBD2 (5 bases). The germline V and J ends were trimmed by 4 bases and 7 bases, with 8 bases remaining between them. This CDR3 contains 12 residues. The germline gives CDR1 LNHDA, CDR2 SQIVND (reference sequence). CDR3 region: CASSTSGNIQYF. As DNA, the CDR3 is TGTGCCAGTAGTACGTCGGGGAACATTCAGTACTTC.

V usage is TRBV6-8 and J usage is TRBJ2-7, with D unclear. CDR3 length: 15 amino acids. Germline CDR1 and CDR2: MNHGY and SAAAGT. The V gene lost 6 bases and the J gene lost 0 bases, with 15 bases spanning the gap. CDR3 residues: CASRANNGHSYEQYF. CDR3 bases: TGTGCCAGCAGGGCGAATAATGGTCACTCCTACGAGCAGTACTTC.

This clone is medium-sized within its sample. This sequence joins TRBV19 and TRBJ1-5; 7 bases map to TRBD1. In germline, CDR1 is LNHDA, CDR2 SQIVND (reference sequence). Trimming removed 4 bases from V and 2 bases from J; junction bases left unmatched: 2. The CDR3 runs to 14 residues. The CDR3 DNA follows: TGTGCCAGTAGTACCCAGGGGGGCAATCAGCCCCAGCATTTT. It codes for CASSTQGGNQPQHF.

The rearrangement joins TRBV4-1 to TRBJ2-7; 12 nucleotides line up with TRBD2. The CDR3 is 15 residues long. Germline CDR1 is MGHRA and CDR2 is YSYEKL. V shed 5 bases and J 1 base; nucleotides not matched to a gene: 3. In DNA, the CDR3 is TGCGCCAGCAGCGACGGACTAGCGGGGTCCTACGAGCAGTACTTC. It is translated as CASSDGLAGSYEQYF.

The table lists this clone with a few counts. The V call is TRBV28, the J call TRBJ2-7, with 7 nucleotides matching TRBD1. CDR3 length: 13 amino acids. V was clipped by 6 bases and J by 10 bases; unmatched bases: 12. In germline, CDR1 is MDHEN, CDR2 SYDVKM. CDR3 in amino acids: CASSSPDRPDQYF. As DNA, the CDR3 is TGTGCCAGCAGCTCCCCGGACAGGCCTGACCAGTACTTC.

This clone showed up many times. The rearrangement uses TRBV7-6 and TRBJ2-7; D may correspond to TRBD1 or TRBD2 (5 bases each). Per the germline V gene, CDR1 is SGHVS and CDR2 is FNYEAQ. V was trimmed by 5 bases and J by 3 bases, leaving 17 bases between them. The CDR3 is 15 amino acids. In DNA, the CDR3 is TGTGCCAGCAGCCAAGGTTCGGGACCGAGCTACGAGCAGTACTTC. It specifies CASSQGSGPSYEQYF. Supplemented by reference TRBV7-6 and TRBJ2-7, the full variable domain reads GAGVSQSPRYKVTKRGQDVALRCDPISGHVSLYWYRQALGQGPEFLTYFNYEAQQDKSGLPNDRFSAERPEGSISTLTIQRTEQRDSAMYRCASSQGSGPSYEQYFGPGTRLTVT.

This clone has a handful of counts. Written as DNA, the CDR3 is TGTGCCTGGAGCTCATTAAGGTCCAAAGAGACCCAGTACTTC. Translated, it gives CAWSSLRSKETQYF. The chain has TRBV30 and TRBJ2-5; D is unclear. Per the germline V gene, CDR1 is GTSNPN and CDR2 is SVGIG (reference sequence). V lost 3 bases, J lost 3 bases, and 14 bases lay in between. The CDR3 totals 14 residues.

Only a few counts were recorded for this clone. The chain couples TRBV6-1 to TRBJ1-2, with 8 bases lining up with TRBD1. The trim removed 1 base at V and 8 bases at J, leaving 12 bases unmatched. The CDR3 contains 16 residues. Germline CDR1 MNHNS, CDR2 SASEGT. The CDR3 DNA reads TGTGCCAGCAGTGAAGGGTCGGGCAGGGGGCTTCAGGGCTACACCTTC. Protein product: CASSEGSGRGLQGYTF.

The chain recombines TRBV5-1 with TRBJ2-7; D is possibly TRBD1 (6 bases). CDR1 and CDR2 (germline): SGHRS, YFSETQ. V was cut by 4 bases and J by 6 bases, with 20 bases left in between. This CDR3 is 15 amino acids long. CDR3 bases: TGCGCCAGCAGCGGGGGTGGGGGCGCTAGGGGCGAGCAGTACTTC. Its protein is CASSGGGGARGEQYF.

A few counts support this clone. The V gene is TRBV18, the J gene TRBJ1-1; tentative D call: TRBD1 (6 bases). CDR3 length: 16 residues. The germline V and J ends were trimmed by 6 bases and 0 bases, with 17 bases remaining between them. Germline V gives CDR1 KGHSH, CDR2 LQKENI. The CDR3 nucleotides read TGTGCCAGCTCCATTCGGGGGGCGCCCATGAACACTGAAGCTTTCTTT. Translation: CASSIRGAPMNTEAFF.